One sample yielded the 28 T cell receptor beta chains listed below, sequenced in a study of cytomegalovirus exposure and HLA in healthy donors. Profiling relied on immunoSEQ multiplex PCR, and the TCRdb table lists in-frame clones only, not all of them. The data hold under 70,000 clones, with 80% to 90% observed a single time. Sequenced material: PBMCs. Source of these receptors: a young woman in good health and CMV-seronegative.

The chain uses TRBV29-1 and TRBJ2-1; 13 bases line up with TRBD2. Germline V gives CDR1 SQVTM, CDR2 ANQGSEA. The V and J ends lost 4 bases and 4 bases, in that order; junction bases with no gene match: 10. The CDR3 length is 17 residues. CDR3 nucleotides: TGCAGCGTTGTCGGACTAGCGGGGGCCCCTTCGTACAATGAGCAGTTCTTC. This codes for CSVVGLAGAPSYNEQFF.

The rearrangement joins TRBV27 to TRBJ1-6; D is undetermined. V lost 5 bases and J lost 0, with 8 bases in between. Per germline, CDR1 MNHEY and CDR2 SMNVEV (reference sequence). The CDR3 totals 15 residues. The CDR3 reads CASSRESSYNSPLHF. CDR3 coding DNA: TGTGCCAGCAGTCGGGAAAGCTCCTATAATTCACCCCTCCACTTT.

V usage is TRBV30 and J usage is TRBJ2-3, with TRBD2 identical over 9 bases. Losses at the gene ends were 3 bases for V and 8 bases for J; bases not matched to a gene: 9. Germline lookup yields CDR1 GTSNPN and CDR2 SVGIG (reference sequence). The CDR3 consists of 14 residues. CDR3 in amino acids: CAWSLRGGQGTQYF. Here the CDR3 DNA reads TGTGCCTGGAGCTTGCGGGGGGGGCAGGGTACGCAGTATTTT. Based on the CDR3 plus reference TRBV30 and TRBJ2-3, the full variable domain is SQTIHQWPATLVQPVGSPLSLECTVEGTSNPNLYWYRQAAGRGLQLLFYSVGIGQISSEVPQNLSASRPQDRQFILSSKKLLLSDSGFYLCAWSLRGGQGTQYFGPGTRLTVL.

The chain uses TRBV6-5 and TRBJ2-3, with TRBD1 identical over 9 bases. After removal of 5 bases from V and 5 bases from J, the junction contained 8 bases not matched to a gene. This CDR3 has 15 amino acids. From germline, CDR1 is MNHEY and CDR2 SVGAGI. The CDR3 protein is CASSRGTGLKDTQYF. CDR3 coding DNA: TGTGCCAGCAGTCGTGGGACAGGGTTGAAAGATACGCAGTATTTT.

DNA for the CDR3: TGTGCCAGCAGTTTAGGGAGGGGTCTGACGGGAAACACCATATATTTT. As protein: CASSLGRGLTGNTIYF. The chain is built from TRBV28 and TRBJ1-3; D may be TRBD1 (5 bases). Trimming shortened V by 2 bases and J by 4 bases, and 15 bases separated the two germline ends. Germline V gene lookup returns CDR1 MDHEN and CDR2 SYDVKM. The CDR3 has 16 amino acids. The full variable domain, in which reference TRBV28 and TRBJ1-3 provide the parts outside the CDR3, is DVKVTQSSRYLVKRTGEKVFLECVQDMDHENMFWYRQDPGLGLRLIYFSYDVKMKEKGDIPEGYSVSREKKERFSLILESASTNQTSMYLCASSLGRGLTGNTIYFGEGSWLTVV.

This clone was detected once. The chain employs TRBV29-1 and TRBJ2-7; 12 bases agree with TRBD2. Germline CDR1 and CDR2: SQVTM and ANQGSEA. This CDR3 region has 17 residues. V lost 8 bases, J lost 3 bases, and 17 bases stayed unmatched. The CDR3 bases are TGCAGCCCCCCTTCGCCGAGACTAGCGGGGGCTGGCTACGAGCAGTACTTC. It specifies CSPPSPRLAGAGYEQYF.

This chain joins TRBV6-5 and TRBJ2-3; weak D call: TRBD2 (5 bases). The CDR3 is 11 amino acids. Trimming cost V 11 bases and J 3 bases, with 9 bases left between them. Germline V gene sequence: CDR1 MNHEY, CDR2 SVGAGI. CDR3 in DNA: TGTGCCGCTCGGGGTACAGATACGCAGTATTTT. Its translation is CAARGTDTQYF.

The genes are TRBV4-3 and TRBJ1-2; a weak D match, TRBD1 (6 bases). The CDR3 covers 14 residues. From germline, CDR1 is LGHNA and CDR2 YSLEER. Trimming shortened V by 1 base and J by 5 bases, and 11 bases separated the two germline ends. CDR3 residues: CASSQAQGGYGYTF. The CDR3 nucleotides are TGCGCCAGCAGCCAAGCACAGGGAGGGTATGGCTACACCTTC.

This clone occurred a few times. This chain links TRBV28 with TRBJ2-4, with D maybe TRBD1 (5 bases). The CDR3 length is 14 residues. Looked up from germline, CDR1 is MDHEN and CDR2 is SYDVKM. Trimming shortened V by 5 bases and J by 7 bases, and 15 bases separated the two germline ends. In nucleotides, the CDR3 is TGTGCCAGCAGTACTCTCCAGGGTGTTAACATTCAGTACTTC. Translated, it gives CASSTLQGVNIQYF.

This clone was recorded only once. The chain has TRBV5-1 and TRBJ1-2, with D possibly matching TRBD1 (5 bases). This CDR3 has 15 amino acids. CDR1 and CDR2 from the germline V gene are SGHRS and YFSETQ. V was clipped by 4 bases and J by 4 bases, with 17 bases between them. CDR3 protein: CASSRGLGDSYGYTF. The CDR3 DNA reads TGCGCCAGCAGCCGGGGACTGGGTGATTCCTATGGCTACACCTTC.

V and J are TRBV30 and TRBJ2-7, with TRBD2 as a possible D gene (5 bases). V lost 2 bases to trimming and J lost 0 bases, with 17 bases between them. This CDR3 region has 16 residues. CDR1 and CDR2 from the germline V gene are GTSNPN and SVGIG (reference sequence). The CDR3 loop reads CAWSFRGGSSSYEQYF. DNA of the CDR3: TGTGCCTGGAGTTTCCGCGGCGGGTCTAGCTCCTACGAGCAGTACTTC.

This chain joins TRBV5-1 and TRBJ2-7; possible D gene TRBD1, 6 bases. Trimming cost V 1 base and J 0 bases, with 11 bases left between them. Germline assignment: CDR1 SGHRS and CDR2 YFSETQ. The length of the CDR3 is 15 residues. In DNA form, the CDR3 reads TGCGCCAGCAGCTTGATTACAGGGTTCTCCTACGAGCAGTACTTC. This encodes CASSLITGFSYEQYF.

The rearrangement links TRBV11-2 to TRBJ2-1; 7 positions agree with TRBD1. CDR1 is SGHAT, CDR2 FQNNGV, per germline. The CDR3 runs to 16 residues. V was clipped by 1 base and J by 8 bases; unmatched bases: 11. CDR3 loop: CASSLVWVKGGDEQFF. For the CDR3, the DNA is TGTGCCAGCAGCTTAGTTTGGGTTAAAGGGGGCGATGAGCAGTTCTTC.

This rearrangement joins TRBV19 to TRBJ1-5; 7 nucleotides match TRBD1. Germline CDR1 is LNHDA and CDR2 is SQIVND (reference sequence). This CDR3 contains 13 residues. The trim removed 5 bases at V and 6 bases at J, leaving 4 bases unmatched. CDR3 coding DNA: TGTGCCAGTAGTTTCAACAGGGGTCAGCCCCAGCATTTT. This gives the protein CASSFNRGQPQHF.

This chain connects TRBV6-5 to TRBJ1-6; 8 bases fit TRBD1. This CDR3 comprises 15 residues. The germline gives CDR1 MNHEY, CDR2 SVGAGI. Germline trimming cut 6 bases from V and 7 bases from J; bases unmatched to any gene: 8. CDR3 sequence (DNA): TGTGCCAGCAGGGTGGGACAGGCGACCAATTCACCCCTCCACTTT. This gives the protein CASRVGQATNSPLHF.

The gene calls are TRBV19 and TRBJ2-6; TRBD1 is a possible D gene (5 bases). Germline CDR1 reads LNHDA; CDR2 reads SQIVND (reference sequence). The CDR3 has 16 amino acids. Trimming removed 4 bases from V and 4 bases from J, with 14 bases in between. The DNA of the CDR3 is TGTGCCAGTAGTACCGGACACGGCTCAGGGGCCAACGTCCTGACTTTC. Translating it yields CASSTGHGSGANVLTF.

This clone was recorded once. The CDR3 DNA sequence: TGTGCCAGCAGTCAGGGGACTAGCGGGAGCGGTGAGCAGTTCTTC. Encoded protein: CASSQGTSGSGEQFF. V usage is TRBV6-1 and J usage is TRBJ2-1; 14 bases fit TRBD2. V gave up 5 bases and J gave up 9 bases; unmatched junction bases: 6. Per the germline V gene, CDR1 is MNHNS and CDR2 is SASEGT. The CDR3 is 15 amino acids.

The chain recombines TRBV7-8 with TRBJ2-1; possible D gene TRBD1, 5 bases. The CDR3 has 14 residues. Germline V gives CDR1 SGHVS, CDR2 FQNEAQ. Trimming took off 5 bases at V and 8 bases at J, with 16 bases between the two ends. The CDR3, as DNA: TGTGCCAGCAGCACCCCCCAGGGATCCGATGAGCAGTTCTTC. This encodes CASSTPQGSDEQFF.

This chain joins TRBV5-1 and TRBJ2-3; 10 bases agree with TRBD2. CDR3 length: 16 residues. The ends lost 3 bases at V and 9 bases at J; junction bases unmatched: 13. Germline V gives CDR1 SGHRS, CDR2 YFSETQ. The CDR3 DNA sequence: TGCGCCAGCAGCTCGTCGGTAGCGGGGGGACGGCCGACGCAGTATTTT. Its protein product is CASSSSVAGGRPTQYF.

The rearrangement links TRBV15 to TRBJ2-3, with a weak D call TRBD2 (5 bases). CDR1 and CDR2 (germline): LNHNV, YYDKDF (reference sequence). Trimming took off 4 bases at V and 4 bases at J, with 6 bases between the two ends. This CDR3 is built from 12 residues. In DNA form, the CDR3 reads TGTGCCACCAGCATGGAGGCAGATACGCAGTATTTT. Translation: CATSMEADTQYF. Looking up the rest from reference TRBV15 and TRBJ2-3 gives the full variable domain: DAMVIQNPRYQVTQFGKPVTLSCSQTLNHNVMYWYQQKSSQAPKLLFHYYDKDFNNEADTPDNFQSRRPNTSFCFLDIRSPGLGDTAMYLCATSMEADTQYFGPGTRLTVL.

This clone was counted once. The DNA of the CDR3 is TGTGCTAGTGGGGACTATCTCCGCTCCTACGAGCAGTACTTC. Residues: CASGDYLRSYEQYF. V usage is TRBV12-5 and J usage is TRBJ2-7; D is perhaps TRBD2 (6 bases). Germline V lookup: CDR1 LGHNT, CDR2 FRNRAP. This CDR3 comprises 14 residues. V lost 6 bases and J 0 bases, leaving 12 bases between the germline ends.

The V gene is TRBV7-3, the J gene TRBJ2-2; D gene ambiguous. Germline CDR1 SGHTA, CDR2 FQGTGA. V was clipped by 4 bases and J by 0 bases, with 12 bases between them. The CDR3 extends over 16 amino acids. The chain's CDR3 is CASSSQVGTNTGELFF. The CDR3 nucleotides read TGTGCCAGCAGCTCCCAAGTCGGTACGAACACCGGGGAGCTGTTTTTT.

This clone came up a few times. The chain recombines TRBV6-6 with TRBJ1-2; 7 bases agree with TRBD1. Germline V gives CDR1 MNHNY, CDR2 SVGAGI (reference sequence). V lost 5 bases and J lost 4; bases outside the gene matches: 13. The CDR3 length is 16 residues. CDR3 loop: CASSRDAGQGVYGYTF. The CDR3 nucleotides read TGTGCCAGCAGTCGCGACGCGGGGCAGGGGGTCTATGGCTACACCTTC.

The CDR3 bases are TGCGCCAGCAGCGGGGGACAGACTACCTACGAGCAGTACTTC. Its protein product is CASSGGQTTYEQYF. The rearrangement joins TRBV10-2 to TRBJ2-7, with D tentatively TRBD1 (7 bases). CDR3 length: 14 amino acids. The ends were cut back, 6 bases at V and 2 bases at J, with 14 bases in the middle. The germline V gene has CDR1 WSHSY and CDR2 SAAADI.

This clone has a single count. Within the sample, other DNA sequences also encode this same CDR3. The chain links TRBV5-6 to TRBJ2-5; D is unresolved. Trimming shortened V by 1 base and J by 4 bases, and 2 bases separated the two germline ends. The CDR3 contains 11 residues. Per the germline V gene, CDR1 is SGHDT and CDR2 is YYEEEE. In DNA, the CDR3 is TGTGCCAGCAGCTTGCGAGAGACCCAGTACTTC. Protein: CASSLRETQYF.

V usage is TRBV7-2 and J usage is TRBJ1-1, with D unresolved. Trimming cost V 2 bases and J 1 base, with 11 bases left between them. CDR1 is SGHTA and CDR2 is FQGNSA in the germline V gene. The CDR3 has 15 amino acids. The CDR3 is CASSLIGLPNTEAFF. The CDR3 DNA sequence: TGTGCCAGCAGCTTAATTGGGCTGCCGAACACTGAAGCTTTCTTT.

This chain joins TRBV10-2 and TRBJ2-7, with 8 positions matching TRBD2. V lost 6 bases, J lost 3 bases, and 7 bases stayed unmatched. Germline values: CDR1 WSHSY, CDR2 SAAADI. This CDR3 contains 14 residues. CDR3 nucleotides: TGCGCCAGCAGGCCAACTAGCGGACTCTACGAGCAGTACTTC. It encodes CASRPTSGLYEQYF.

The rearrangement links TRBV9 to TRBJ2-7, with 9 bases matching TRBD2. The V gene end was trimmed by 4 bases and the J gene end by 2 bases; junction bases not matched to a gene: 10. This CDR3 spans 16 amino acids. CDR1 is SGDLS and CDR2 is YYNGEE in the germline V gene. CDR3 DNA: TGTGCCAGCAGCTCAGACCCGCTAGCGGGGACCTACGAGCAGTACTTC. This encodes CASSSDPLAGTYEQYF.